This TCR beta chain originates from a study of long-term antiretroviral therapy in people with HIV. CDR1 SGHNT and CDR2 YYREEE come from the germline V gene (reference sequence). This CDR3 is built from 16 residues. Trimming at V came to 0 bases and at J to 1 base, leaving 6 bases not matched to a gene. For this clone: Antigen: not known.

Runs used v3.0 of the immunoSEQ assay and were done at survey level. Repertoires were generated with immunoSEQ multiplex PCR, while TCRdb's copy carries only in-frame clones and drops some. The profile shows 30,000 to 40,000 clones, 65% to 90% of them singletons. The study's findings and limits: Neither ART adherence, viral resistance nor therapy changes were documented.

Source: unsorted PBMCs, taken 3.3 years after starting antiretroviral therapy. The chain couples TRBV5-4 to TRBJ2-7; 8 bases match TRBD2. The TCR originated in a man between 18 and 29 years old with HIV. CDR3 region: CASSLGPSGSSYEQYF. The CDR3 region has the DNA TGTGCCAGCAGCTTGGGACCCAGCGGGAGTTCCTACGAGCAGTACTTC.